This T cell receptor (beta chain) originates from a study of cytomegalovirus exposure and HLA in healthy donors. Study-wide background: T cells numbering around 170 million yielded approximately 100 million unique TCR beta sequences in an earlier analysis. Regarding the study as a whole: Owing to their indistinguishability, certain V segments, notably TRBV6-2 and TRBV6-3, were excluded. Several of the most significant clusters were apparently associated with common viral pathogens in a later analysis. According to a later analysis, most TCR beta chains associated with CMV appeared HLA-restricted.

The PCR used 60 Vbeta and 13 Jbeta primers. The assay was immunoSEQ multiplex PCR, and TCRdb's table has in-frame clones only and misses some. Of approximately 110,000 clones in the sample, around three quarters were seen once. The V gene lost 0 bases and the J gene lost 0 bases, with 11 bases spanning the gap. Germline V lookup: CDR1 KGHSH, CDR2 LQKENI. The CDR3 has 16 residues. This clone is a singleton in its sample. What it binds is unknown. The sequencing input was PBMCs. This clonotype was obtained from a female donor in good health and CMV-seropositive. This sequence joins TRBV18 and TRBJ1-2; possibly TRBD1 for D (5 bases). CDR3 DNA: TGTGCCAGCTCACCACCGATGACAGTCGCTAACTATGGCTACACCTTC. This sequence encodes CASSPPMTVANYGYTF.